The 11 T cell receptor beta chains below all came from one sample that was sequenced in a study of T cells after yellow fever vaccination. Each CDR3 protein gets one entry after TCRdb re-called the 5' RACE reads with MiXCR. The sample carries some 560,000 distinct CDR3 sequences, approximately 16% recorded once. The sample consisted of PBMCs, taken about 5 days after the first yellow fever vaccination. These receptors were obtained from a man between 18 and 29 years old who received the YFV17D yellow fever vaccine.

The chain couples TRBV5-1 to TRBJ2-1, with TRBD1 matching over 10 bases. Germline lookup yields CDR1 SGHRS and CDR2 YFSETQ. The CDR3 loop spans 15 amino acids. With 3 bases clipped from V and 9 bases from J, the junction kept 9 bases outside the gene matches. Here the CDR3 DNA reads TGCGCCAGCAGCTCCGGGACAGGGGTCATGATTGAGCAGTTCTTC. This encodes CASSSGTGVMIEQFF.

The chain employs TRBV18 and TRBJ2-3, with TRBD2 identical over 8 bases. In germline, CDR1 is KGHSH, CDR2 LQKENI. After removal of 3 bases from V and 1 base from J, the junction contained 15 bases not matched to a gene. The CDR3 is 19 residues long. The CDR3 protein is CASSPLRGGPRPGTDTQYF. The CDR3 DNA follows: TGTGCCAGCTCACCTCTCCGGGGGGGGCCCAGACCTGGCACAGATACGCAGTATTTT.

This clonotype appeared many times. The CDR3: CASSLSRGRESNEKLFF. CDR3 nucleotides: TGTGCCAGCAGCTTATCCAGGGGGCGCGAGTCTAATGAAAAACTGTTTTTT. The chain carries TRBV7-8 and TRBJ1-4, with 8 positions matching TRBD1. Germline assignment: CDR1 SGHVS and CDR2 FQNEAQ. Trimming at V came to 2 bases and at J to 3 bases, leaving 8 bases not matched to a gene. The CDR3 is made up of 17 amino acids. Full variable domain (missing parts from reference TRBV7-8 and TRBJ1-4): GAGVSQSPRYKVAKRGQDVALRCDPISGHVSLFWYQQALGQGPEFLTYFQNEAQLDKSGLPSDRFFAERPEGSVSTLKIQRTQQEDSAVYLCASSLSRGRESNEKLFFGSGTQLSVL.

The rearrangement uses TRBV7-8 and TRBJ2-7; TRBD2 matches at 7 bases. The CDR3 has 14 amino acids. Germline lookup yields CDR1 SGHVS and CDR2 FQNEAQ. Trimming cost V 5 bases and J 2 bases; bases outside gene matches: 6. The DNA of the CDR3 is TGTGCCAGCAGCCCTCTGCTAGCGGCCTACGAGCAGTACTTC. Amino acid sequence: CASSPLLAAYEQYF.

This clonotype has at least ten counts. The J gene is TRBJ2-1, the V gene TRBV29-1; the D gene is possibly TRBD2 (6 bases). The CDR3 extends over 12 amino acids. The V gene's germline CDR1 is SQVTM and CDR2 ANQGSEA. V shed 3 bases and J shed 8 bases, with 11 bases lying between them. CDR3 in DNA: TGCAGCGTTGAGGAGAGGGACTATGAGCAGTTCTTC. It specifies CSVEERDYEQFF.

This clonotype was detected a few times. The chain has TRBV29-1 and TRBJ2-1, with 10 bases matching TRBD2. Germline V lookup: CDR1 SQVTM, CDR2 ANQGSEA. The V gene end was trimmed by 4 bases and the J gene end by 2 bases; junction bases not matched to a gene: 5. This CDR3 has 15 residues. The CDR3 loop is CSVGRSGGAYNEQFF. The CDR3 nucleotides read TGCAGCGTTGGGCGCAGCGGGGGGGCCTACAATGAGCAGTTCTTC.

This clonotype occurred a few times. The V call is TRBV20-1, the J call TRBJ1-1; perhaps TRBD1 as D (5 bases). V was pared by 1 base and J by 7 bases, with 13 bases between. CDR1 DFQATT and CDR2 SNEGSKA come from the germline V gene (reference sequence). The CDR3 has 13 residues. DNA for the CDR3: TGCAGTGCTAGAGCCCCGGCAGGGAATGAAGCTTTCTTT. Protein product: CSARAPAGNEAFF.

This chain uses TRBV28 with TRBJ2-2; D is ambiguous. Germline loops: CDR1 MDHEN, CDR2 SYDVKM. Trimming pared 7 bases from V and 1 base from J, leaving 7 bases between. The CDR3 runs 13 residues. The CDR3 protein is CASTVRNTGELFF. The CDR3 DNA follows: TGTGCCAGCACGGTCCGGAACACCGGGGAGCTGTTTTTT.

For this clonotype: Germline is not matched at one junction end, which may reflect a read error. The rearrangement joins TRBV18 to TRBJ2-3; the D is unclear. CDR1 is KGHSH and CDR2 is LQKENI in the germline V gene. CDR3 length: 13 residues. The chain's CDR3 is CASSPGVTDTQCF. CDR3 coding DNA: TGTGCCAGCTCACCAGGGGTCACAGATACGCAGTGTTTT.

This chain connects TRBV20-1 to TRBJ2-3; 8 nucleotides line up with TRBD2. This CDR3 comprises 15 residues. In germline, CDR1 is DFQATT, CDR2 SNEGSKA (reference sequence). With 3 bases clipped from V and 4 bases from J, the junction kept 9 bases outside the gene matches. The CDR3 loop reads CSASRVAGSADTQYF. The CDR3 nucleotides read TGCAGTGCTAGCAGAGTAGCGGGGTCGGCAGATACGCAGTATTTT.

The table lists this clonotype with many counts. V and J are TRBV20-1 and TRBJ2-5; possibly TRBD2 for D (6 bases). CDR1 and CDR2 from the germline V gene are DFQATT and SNEGSKA (reference sequence). Trimming pared 2 bases from V and 7 bases from J, leaving 14 bases between. CDR3 length: 13 amino acids. Here the CDR3 DNA reads TGCAGTGCTAGATCTCCCTCGGGAGTGACCCAGTACTTC. This codes for CSARSPSGVTQYF.